What follows describes a single T cell receptor beta chain. Its recognized antigen is unknown. No much larger clonotype is one base removed from it; base qualities were not supplied. Participants in the prospective study were aged about 18 to 95 years, lived in 24 United States geographic areas, and enrolled through a virtual design. Cohort assignment in the prospective study relied on participant-reported clinical history from a screening survey and a study questionnaire. Each participant in the prospective study had whole blood, serum and a nasopharyngeal or oropharyngeal swab collected by mobile phlebotomists. Over an approximately 2-month period, participants in the prospective study had the option of providing additional blood draws and questionnaires. Blood samples from the prospective study were shipped frozen or at room temperature prior to DNA extraction. The data belong to a study of blood T cell repertoires in COVID-19 (dated by TCRdb to 2018 to 2020). A note on the overall study: Samples covering the acute and convalescent phases of COVID-19 were provided by collaborators in the United States, Italy and Spain. A de-identified subject ID, COVID-19 status, age in years and sex were almost always included in the sample metadata. Samples were obtained from the ongoing ImmuneRACE study (first 160 participants) and from 1,254 subjects provided by 6 global collaborators. The prospective study material was composed of cDNA or gDNA derived from T cells, B-cell-depleted T cells, or PBMCs. A freely available public database, intended as a resource for researchers studying the immune response to SARS-CoV-2, is where the repertoires were released. Subjects who had been exposed to COVID-19, were actively infected with it, or had recovered from it provided the deeply sampled blood TCRbeta repertoires that made up the dataset. Where available, HLA class I and class II types were taken from metadata supplied by the sample provider and were not determined by assay-based typing. Results the study describes overall, beyond this receptor: Clinical and demographic metadata were provided uncurated, with the amount varying by source and participant.

TCRbeta CDR3 regions were amplified from genomic DNA by means of the immunoSEQ Assay, a bias-controlled multiplex PCR. Processing in the source paper ran as follows. The number of nucleated cells in each sample was estimated by amplification of reference gene primers within the assay. To quantify the absolute abundance of each unique TCRbeta CDR3 rearrangement, sequence reads were collapsed and filtered. For each sample, productive Simpson clonality was calculated as the square root of Simpson's diversity index across productive rearrangements. In TCRdb, the immuneACCESS table is reduced to in-frame sequences with V and J assigned. These tables do not hold every clone; where another copy was compared, an unresolved V gene accounts for under half, and the others remain unexplained. The V and J calls and the clone size are those of that table, but D and trimming were determined from the DNA. In all, the sample holds 260,000 or so clones, and approximately 90% of those were seen once. 2.5% to 3% of the sample is in the top ten clones.

The sequenced material came from PBMCs or T cells enriched from blood (not recorded which). This TCR came from a woman in her 30s with acute COVID-19.

The nucleotide sequence reads as follows: TGTGCCAGCCAACGGAGAGCAGGGTATGAAAAACTGTTTTTT. Translated, this is CASQRRAGYEKLFF. The chain is encoded by TRBV2 joined to TRBJ1-4; the D segment could be TRBD1, given 5 matching bases. The CDR3, cysteine through phenylalanine, is 14 amino acids long. Left in the record is the CDR3 DNA by itself, 42 bases read in frame from the first base. The germline V gene provides CDR1 SNHLY and CDR2 FYNNEI. V is reduced by 8 bases and J by 6 bases, leaving a spacing of 16 bases between them.